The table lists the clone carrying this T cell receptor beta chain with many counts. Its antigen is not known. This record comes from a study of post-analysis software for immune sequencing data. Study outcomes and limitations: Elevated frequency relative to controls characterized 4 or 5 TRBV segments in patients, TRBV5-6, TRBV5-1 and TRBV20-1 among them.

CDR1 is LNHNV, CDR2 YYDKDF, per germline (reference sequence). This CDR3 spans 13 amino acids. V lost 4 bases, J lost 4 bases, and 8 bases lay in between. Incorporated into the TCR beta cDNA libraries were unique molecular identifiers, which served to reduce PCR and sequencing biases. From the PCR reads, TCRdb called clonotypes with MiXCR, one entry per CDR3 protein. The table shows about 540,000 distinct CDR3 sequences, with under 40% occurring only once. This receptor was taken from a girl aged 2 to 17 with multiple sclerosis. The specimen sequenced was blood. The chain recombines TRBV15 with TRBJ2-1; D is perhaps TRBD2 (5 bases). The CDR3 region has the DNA TGTGCCACCAGCATCGAGGGTTACAATGAGCAGTTCTTC. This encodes CATSIEGYNEQFF.